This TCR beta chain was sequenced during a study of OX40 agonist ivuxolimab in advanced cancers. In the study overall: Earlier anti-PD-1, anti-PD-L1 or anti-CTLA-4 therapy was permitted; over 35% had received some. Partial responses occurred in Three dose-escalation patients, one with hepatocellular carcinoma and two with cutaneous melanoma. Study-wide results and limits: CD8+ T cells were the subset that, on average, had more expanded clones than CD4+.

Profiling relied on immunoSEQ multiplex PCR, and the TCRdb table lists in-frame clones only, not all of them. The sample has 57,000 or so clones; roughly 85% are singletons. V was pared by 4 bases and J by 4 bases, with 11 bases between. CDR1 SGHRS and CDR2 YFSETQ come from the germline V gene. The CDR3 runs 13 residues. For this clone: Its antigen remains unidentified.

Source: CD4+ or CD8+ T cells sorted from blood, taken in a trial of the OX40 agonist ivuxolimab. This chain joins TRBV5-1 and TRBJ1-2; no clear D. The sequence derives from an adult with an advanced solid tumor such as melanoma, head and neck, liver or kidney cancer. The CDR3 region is CASSASGRYGYTF. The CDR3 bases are TGCGCCAGCAGCGCGTCCGGGCGCTATGGCTACACCTTC.